Shown below are 14 T cell receptor beta chains from a single sample sequenced in a study of T cell changes during pregnancy in multiple sclerosis. TCRdb's copy holds only in-frame clones and misses some; the assay was immunoSEQ multiplex PCR. The table shows 75,000 to 95,000 clones, with around 92% occurring only once. The specimen comprised peripheral blood, sampled after pregnancy. These receptors were obtained from a female donor with multiple sclerosis, enrolled in a pregnancy study.

The chain is built from TRBV25-1 and TRBJ2-1, with TRBD2 identical over 11 bases. Trimming cost V 6 bases and J 4 bases; bases outside gene matches: 5. Germline CDR1 and CDR2: MGHDK and SYGVNS. The CDR3 length is 15 residues. Written as DNA, the CDR3 is TGTGCCAGCAGCGGGACTAGCGGACCTTACAATGAGCAGTTCTTC. Translation gives CASSGTSGPYNEQFF.

V is TRBV10-1 and J is TRBJ1-1, with D possibly matching TRBD1 (5 bases). Trimming took 10 bases from V and 1 from J, leaving 13 bases between them. CDR1 WNHNN and CDR2 SYGVQD come from the germline V gene (reference sequence). The CDR3 consists of 13 residues. The CDR3 region has the DNA TGCGCCACCAGGCGGGGCCCGAACACTGAAGCTTTCTTT. This encodes CATRRGPNTEAFF.

J is TRBJ1-4 and V is TRBV7-9; D ambiguous. The V end lost 6 bases, the J end lost 6 bases, and 11 bases lay between the germline ends. The CDR3 has 13 residues. Germline V gives CDR1 SEHNR, CDR2 FQNEAQ (reference sequence). DNA for the CDR3: TGTGCCAGCAGAGCACTCCCTTATGAAAAACTGTTTTTT. Translating it yields CASRALPYEKLFF.

J is TRBJ1-4 and V is TRBV5-6; tentatively, D is TRBD1 (5 bases). CDR1 and CDR2 from the germline V gene are SGHDT and YYEEEE. The CDR3 loop spans 17 amino acids. Trimming took off 4 bases at V and 6 bases at J, with 22 bases between the two ends. This CDR3 reads CASSPTGTLLRDEKLFF. The CDR3 region has the DNA TGTGCCAGCAGCCCGACTGGGACTCTTCTAAGAGATGAAAAACTGTTTTTT.

The chain uses TRBV18 and TRBJ2-1, with TRBD2 matching 8 bases. CDR1 and CDR2 (germline): KGHSH, LQKENI. This CDR3 comprises 16 residues. The junction had 9 bases not matched to a gene; V was cut back by 2 bases and J by 6 bases. Here the CDR3 DNA reads TGTGCCAGCTCACCAAATTACGGAGCGGGAGTCAATGAGCAGTTCTTC. Residues: CASSPNYGAGVNEQFF.

The V and J genes are TRBV6-1 and TRBJ2-1; 7 nucleotides agree with TRBD1. The germline gives CDR1 MNHNS, CDR2 SASEGT. The V segment lost 3 bases and the J segment 0 bases; nucleotides outside the gene matches: 8. The CDR3 loop spans 17 amino acids. The chain's CDR3 is CASSDDPGGSSYNEQFF. CDR3 DNA: TGTGCCAGCAGTGATGATCCAGGGGGTAGCTCCTACAATGAGCAGTTCTTC.

V usage is TRBV6-5 and J usage is TRBJ2-7; TRBD2 is a possible D gene (6 bases). Germline CDR1 reads MNHEY; CDR2 reads SVGAGI. Trimming removed 7 bases at V and 6 bases at J, with 13 bases between. The CDR3 runs to 12 residues. CDR3 region: CASTSVGGEQYF. CDR3 coding DNA: TGTGCCAGCACCTCAGTCGGGGGCGAGCAGTACTTC.

V gene TRBV7-6 combines with J gene TRBJ2-2; tentative D call: TRBD2 (7 bases). CDR1 and CDR2 from the germline V gene are SGHVS and FNYEAQ. The V end lost 1 base, the J end lost 7 bases, and 16 bases lay between the germline ends. CDR3 length equals 16 residues. DNA of the CDR3: TGTGCCAGCAGCTTAGTTTCCGCGGGGGCTGTCGGGGAGCTGTTTTTT. It specifies CASSLVSAGAVGELFF.

The genes are TRBV6-1 and TRBJ2-7; tentatively, D is TRBD2 (6 bases). The CDR3 runs 15 residues. Trimming stripped 4 bases from V and 7 bases from J, with 20 bases between. The germline V gene encodes CDR1 MNHNS and CDR2 SASEGT. CDR3 DNA sequence: TGTGCCAGCAGTGGCCGGGACTGGGGGACCGGGGAGCAGTACTTC. Its translation: CASSGRDWGTGEQYF.

V is TRBV30 and J is TRBJ2-7; tentative D call: TRBD2 (6 bases). The V and J ends lost 3 bases and 7 bases respectively, with 19 bases between them. The CDR3 loop spans 14 amino acids. Germline CDR1 is GTSNPN and CDR2 is SVGIG (reference sequence). The CDR3: CAWREGGILREQYF. The CDR3 DNA follows: TGTGCCTGGAGGGAGGGCGGTATCCTCAGGGAGCAGTACTTC.

The chain combines TRBV7-2 with TRBJ1-2, with 9 bases that match TRBD1. The V and J ends lost 5 bases and 8 bases, in that order; junction bases with no gene match: 12. CDR3 length equals 15 residues. Germline CDR1 and CDR2: SGHTA and FQGNSA. CDR3 in amino acids: CASSAGRDRVNGYTF. For the CDR3, the DNA is TGTGCCAGCAGCGCCGGCCGGGACAGGGTCAACGGCTACACCTTC.

In its sample, this clone was seen once. The gene calls are TRBV30 and TRBJ2-6, with TRBD1 matching over 8 bases. J was trimmed by 0 bases and V by 3 bases; bases with no gene match: 7. CDR1 GTSNPN and CDR2 SVGIG come from the germline V gene (reference sequence). The CDR3 is 17 amino acids. The CDR3 reads CAWRMAGGISGANVLTF. CDR3 in DNA: TGTGCCTGGAGGATGGCAGGGGGCATCTCTGGGGCCAACGTCCTGACTTTC.

V and J are TRBV5-1 and TRBJ2-7, with TRBD1 matching 7 bases. Losses at the gene ends were 5 bases for V and 0 bases for J; bases not matched to a gene: 2. CDR1 is SGHRS, CDR2 YFSETQ, per germline. The CDR3 length is 13 residues. CDR3 DNA sequence: TGCGCCAGCAGTTGGGACAGCTCCTACGAGCAGTACTTC. The encoded protein is CASSWDSSYEQYF.

This clone was observed once. This CDR3 fails to terminate in the conserved phenylalanine or tryptophan, so it likely reflects a read error. No DNA is shown, since the ends of the CDR3 on it are uncertain; the CDR3 is the one TCRdb lists. The rearrangement joins TRBV10-3 to TRBJ2-7; the table's D call, TRBD1, was not checked against the DNA. The CDR3 sequence runs 10 residues, both termini included. Looked up from germline, CDR1 is ENHRY and CDR2 is SYGVKD. CDR3 region: CAISGKRQGK.